These T cell receptor beta chains were read from a single sample in a study of blood T cells in healthy people across ages. TCRdb fed the 5' RACE reads into MiXCR, producing one record per CDR3 protein. The sample holds around 670,000 distinct CDR3 sequences, about 30% seen once. Material: blood. The receptors stem from an elderly woman in good health. CDR3s include the opening cysteine and the closing phenylalanine or tryptophan. The order of the fields is clone size, V gene, D gene, J gene, CDR3 protein, CDR3 DNA. The D gene is left open where the match is weak. Size is omitted from some rows. Given values are once, few, many or a class for expanded clones.

abundance: few
v_gene: TRBV5-1
d_gene: -
j_gene: TRBJ2-7
CDR3aa: CASSPVGVIQYF
CDR3nt: TGCGCCAGCAGCCCCGTGGGGGTTATACAGTACTTC

abundance: -
v_gene: TRBV6-5
d_gene: -
j_gene: TRBJ1-2
CDR3aa: CASSQPNYGYTF
CDR3nt: TGTGCCAGCAGTCAACCTAACTATGGCTACACCTTC

abundance: -
v_gene: TRBV7-3
d_gene: -
j_gene: TRBJ2-2
CDR3aa: CASSPGGLARTGELFF
CDR3nt: TGTGCCAGCAGCCCCGGGGGATTAGCACGCACCGGGGAGCTGTTTTTT

abundance: many
v_gene: TRBV7-2
d_gene: -
j_gene: TRBJ2-7
CDR3aa: CASSPAYNYEQYF
CDR3nt: TGTGCCAGCAGCCCAGCCTACAATTACGAGCAGTACTTC

abundance: few
v_gene: TRBV2
d_gene: -
j_gene: TRBJ1-3
CDR3aa: CASSEGRQWSSGNTIYF
CDR3nt: TGTGCCAGCAGTGAAGGGAGACAGTGGAGCTCTGGAAACACCATATATTTT

abundance: -
v_gene: TRBV30
d_gene: -
j_gene: TRBJ1-5
CDR3aa: CAWSLAEHSNQPQHF
CDR3nt: TGTGCCTGGAGTCTGGCAGAGCATAGCAATCAGCCCCAGCATTTT

abundance: -
v_gene: TRBV20-1
d_gene: TRBD2
j_gene: TRBJ2-3
CDR3aa: CSARSGGPFTDTQYF
CDR3nt: TGCAGTGCTCGTAGCGGGGGGCCGTTCACAGATACGCAGTATTTT

abundance: many
v_gene: TRBV5-5
d_gene: TRBD1
j_gene: TRBJ1-2
CDR3aa: CASSLGGRQGAIYGYTF
CDR3nt: TGTGCCAGCAGCCTAGGCGGGCGGCAGGGGGCGATTTACGGCTACACCTTC

abundance: many
v_gene: TRBV5-1
d_gene: -
j_gene: TRBJ2-1
CDR3aa: CASTMRGGSSYNEQFF
CDR3nt: TGCGCCAGCACCATGAGGGGGGGCTCTTCTTACAATGAGCAGTTCTTC

abundance: -
v_gene: TRBV7-2
d_gene: TRBD2
j_gene: TRBJ2-5
CDR3aa: CASSPPGLAGTETQYF
CDR3nt: TGTGCCAGCAGCCCACCGGGACTAGCGGGTACCGAGACCCAGTACTTC

abundance: few
v_gene: TRBV2
d_gene: -
j_gene: TRBJ1-2
CDR3aa: CASSEARTFYGYTF
CDR3nt: TGTGCCAGCAGTGAAGCGCGGACCTTCTATGGCTACACCTTC

abundance: many
v_gene: TRBV12-3/TRBV12-4
d_gene: -
j_gene: TRBJ2-7
CDR3aa: CASSPSPVGYEQYF
CDR3nt: TGTGCCAGCAGTCCTAGTCCTGTCGGGTACGAGCAGTACTTC

abundance: -
v_gene: TRBV12-3/TRBV12-4
d_gene: -
j_gene: TRBJ2-2
CDR3aa: CASSDGGGELFF
CDR3nt: TGTGCCAGCAGTGACGGGGGAGGGGAGCTGTTTTTT

abundance: many
v_gene: TRBV4-3
d_gene: TRBD2
j_gene: TRBJ2-1
CDR3aa: CASSTRGGSYNEQFF
CDR3nt: TGCGCCAGCAGCACCCGCGGGGGCTCCTACAATGAGCAGTTCTTC

abundance: few
v_gene: TRBV20-1
d_gene: -
j_gene: TRBJ1-1
CDR3aa: CSAGAIKNPNTEAFF
CDR3nt: TGCAGTGCCGGCGCTATAAAAAACCCGAACACTGAAGCTTTCTTT

abundance: -
v_gene: TRBV29-1
d_gene: -
j_gene: TRBJ1-4
CDR3aa: CSVVWTAGGLFF
CDR3nt: TGCAGCGTTGTATGGACGGCTGGGGGACTGTTTTTT

abundance: -
v_gene: TRBV20-1
d_gene: TRBD2
j_gene: TRBJ2-1
CDR3aa: CSAFSIAGGHNEQFF
CDR3nt: TGCAGTGCCTTCTCGATAGCGGGAGGACACAATGAGCAGTTCTTC

abundance: many
v_gene: TRBV6-5
d_gene: TRBD1
j_gene: TRBJ2-1
CDR3aa: CASRGTGLNEQFF
CDR3nt: TGTGCCAGCAGAGGGACAGGCCTCAATGAGCAGTTCTTC

abundance: -
v_gene: TRBV20-1
d_gene: TRBD1
j_gene: TRBJ2-7
CDR3aa: CGVGTAYEQYF
CDR3nt: TGCGGTGTCGGGACAGCCTACGAGCAGTACTTC

abundance: once
v_gene: TRBV5-1
d_gene: TRBD1
j_gene: TRBJ2-7
CDR3aa: CASSLARTGNEQYF
CDR3nt: TGCGCCAGCAGCTTGGCCCGGACAGGGAACGAGCAGTACTTC

abundance: -
v_gene: TRBV5-1
d_gene: TRBD1
j_gene: TRBJ2-5
CDR3aa: CASSTQGSEQYF
CDR3nt: TGCGCCAGCAGCACACAGGGGTCGGAGCAGTACTTC

abundance: many
v_gene: TRBV20-1
d_gene: -
j_gene: TRBJ1-5
CDR3aa: CSARPQQGNQPQHF
CDR3nt: TGCAGTGCTAGGCCCCAACAGGGCAATCAGCCCCAGCATTTT

abundance: -
v_gene: TRBV6-5
d_gene: -
j_gene: TRBJ1-1
CDR3aa: CASSYSTLNTEAFF
CDR3nt: TGTGCCAGCAGTTACTCGACGCTGAACACTGAAGCTTTCTTT

abundance: many
v_gene: TRBV28
d_gene: -
j_gene: TRBJ2-7
CDR3aa: CASVSSGRGYEQYF
CDR3nt: TGTGCCAGCGTGTCATCCGGCCGCGGATACGAGCAGTACTTC

abundance: many
v_gene: TRBV7-9
d_gene: TRBD1
j_gene: TRBJ1-1
CDR3aa: CASSLKGQGASEAFF
CDR3nt: TGTGCCAGCAGCTTAAAGGGACAGGGGGCTTCGGAAGCTTTCTTT

abundance: -
v_gene: TRBV20-1
d_gene: -
j_gene: TRBJ1-4
CDR3aa: CSARDQANEKLFF
CDR3nt: TGCAGTGCTAGAGATCAGGCTAATGAAAAACTGTTTTTT